These 29 T cell receptor beta chains were sequenced from one sample in a study of metastatic and nonmetastatic thyroid tumors. TCRdb redid the clone calls on the PCR reads using MiXCR. This repertoire shows 3,700 or so clones, 35% found once; its top ten account for approximately 30%. Thyroid surgery was preceded by no treatment in any patient. Input material: adjacent normal tissue. These receptors all stem from a female donor with papillary thyroid cancer or a benign thyroid nodule (not recorded which). Some clones in this sample may be carry-over from other donors' samples.

The chain has TRBV19 and TRBJ2-1; 7 bases align to TRBD1. This CDR3 has 16 residues. The trim removed 1 base at V and 1 base at J, leaving 4 bases unmatched. Germline CDR1 LNHDA, CDR2 SQIVND (reference sequence). CDR3 residues: CASSIATGLSYNEQFF. DNA of the CDR3: TGTGCCAGTAGTATAGCGACAGGGCTATCCTACAATGAGCAGTTCTTC.

The sample holds a few counts of this clone. This sequence joins TRBV12-3 or TRBV12-4 and TRBJ2-7; TRBD2 might be the D (6 bases). Trimming left V 6 bases short and J 3 bases short, with 15 bases between. The CDR3 length is 14 residues. The CDR3 loop reads CASSGRTGVYEQYF. CDR3 sequence (DNA): TGTGCCAGCAGCGGGCGGACGGGGGTCTACGAGCAGTACTTC.

The V call is TRBV6-4, the J call TRBJ2-1; 13 bases fit TRBD2. With 5 bases clipped from V and 5 bases from J, the junction kept 6 bases outside the gene matches. This CDR3 has 16 residues. Germline CDR1 reads MRHNA; CDR2 reads SNTAGT. The CDR3 is CASSTPGTSGDNEQFF. DNA of the CDR3: TGTGCCAGCAGTACGCCCGGGACTAGCGGGGACAATGAGCAGTTCTTC.

With regard to this clone: Because the CDR3 is missing its conserved closing phenylalanine or tryptophan, this is likely a read error. The chain couples TRBV9 to TRBJ2-2, with 7 bases fitting TRBD2. The CDR3 has 14 residues. Germline V lookup: CDR1 SGDLS, CDR2 YYNGEE. The CDR3 sequence: CASRVVPGGGELFL. The CDR3 DNA reads TGTGCCAGCAGAGTAGTTCCGGGAGGAGGGGAGCTGTTTCTT.

The chain couples TRBV6-1 to TRBJ1-5; D is perhaps TRBD1 (6 bases). The CDR3 sequence is 17 residues long. Germline V gives CDR1 MNHNS, CDR2 SASEGT. V was shortened by 4 bases and J by 6 bases, with 22 bases between the two germline ends. DNA of the CDR3: TGTGCCAGCAGTGTATTTATATCGTGGGGGGGCGGTCAGCCCCAGCATTTT. Translation: CASSVFISWGGGQPQHF.

This clone was seen at least ten times. The V gene is TRBV20-1, the J gene TRBJ2-1; 9 positions match TRBD2. The trim removed 8 bases at V and 7 bases at J, leaving 18 bases unmatched. Germline V lookup: CDR1 DFQATT, CDR2 SNEGSKA (reference sequence). The CDR3 length is 16 residues. CDR3 in DNA: TGCAGTCTCGAGGGGTCTAGCGGGGATCGCCGAAATGAGCAGTTCTTC. Its protein is CSLEGSSGDRRNEQFF.

The chain joins TRBV12-3 or TRBV12-4 to TRBJ2-7, with 8 bases fitting TRBD1. This CDR3 region has 15 residues. Trimming at V came to 4 bases and at J to 3 bases, leaving 8 bases not matched to a gene. This CDR3 is CASSSPDRGIYEQYF. CDR3 nucleotides: TGTGCCAGCAGTTCTCCCGACAGGGGTATCTACGAGCAGTACTTC.

This clone was counted between two and nine times. This sequence joins TRBV24-1 and TRBJ2-5; TRBD2 aligns across 7 bases. The CDR3 runs to 15 residues. Germline assignment: CDR1 KGHDR and CDR2 SFDVKD. Trimming took 3 bases from V and 0 from J; bases not matched to a gene: 3. Written as DNA, the CDR3 is TGTGCCACCAGTGATGTGGCGGGAGACCAAGAGACCCAGTACTTC. Amino acid sequence: CATSDVAGDQETQYF.

With respect to this clone: Since the CDR3 does not end with the conserved phenylalanine or tryptophan, this likely comes from a read error. Because the CDR3's place on the DNA is in doubt, the DNA is left out and the CDR3 is given as listed by TCRdb. The chain has TRBV6-1 and TRBJ2-1; TRBD2 is the table's D call and was not checked against the DNA. From its first to its last residue, the CDR3 has 15 amino acids. CDR1 is MNHNS and CDR2 is SASEGT in the germline V gene. The CDR3 sequence: CASSELAGWYNEQVI.

The CDR3 sequence: CASSLVRGRNSPLHF. The DNA for the CDR3 is TGTGCCAGCAGCTTGGTGCGGGGGCGGAATTCACCCCTCCACTTT. The gene calls are TRBV5-6 and TRBJ1-6, with TRBD1 as a possible D gene (6 bases). The CDR3 loop spans 15 amino acids. Germline V gene lookup returns CDR1 SGHDT and CDR2 YYEEEE. V lost 0 bases, J lost 7 bases, and 11 bases lay in between.

This clone was detected only a few times. J is TRBJ1-6 and V is TRBV2, with D possibly matching TRBD1 (5 bases). The length of the CDR3 is 12 residues. Germline CDR1 is SNHLY and CDR2 is FYNNEI. The V end lost 6 bases, the J end lost 11 bases, and 11 bases lay between the germline ends. The CDR3 region is CASRDAGAPLHF. The CDR3 region has the DNA TGTGCCAGCAGAGACGCGGGGGCACCCCTCCACTTT.

There are a few counts of this clone. The chain uses TRBV19 and TRBJ2-7; a possible D gene is TRBD1 (6 bases). V dropped 5 bases and J dropped 0 bases, with 14 bases sitting between them. Looked up from germline, CDR1 is LNHDA and CDR2 is SQIVND (reference sequence). This CDR3 is built from 15 residues. The CDR3 nucleotides are TGTGCCAGTAGTTCTAGACAGGCTAGCTCCTACGAGCAGTACTTC. It encodes CASSSRQASSYEQYF.

By sample share, this clone is large. The chain employs TRBV10-2 and TRBJ1-5; TRBD1 aligns across 7 bases. V was pared by 5 bases and J by 7 bases, with 5 bases of the junction left unmatched. CDR1 and CDR2 (germline): WSHSY, SAAADI. The CDR3 spans 13 residues. This CDR3 reads CASSTGDRQPQHF. Written as DNA, the CDR3 is TGCGCCAGCAGTACAGGGGATCGGCAGCCCCAGCATTTT.

V usage is TRBV24-1 and J usage is TRBJ2-1, with D hard to call. V was pared by 4 bases and J by 5 bases, with 17 bases between. There are 16 residues in the CDR3. Per germline, CDR1 KGHDR and CDR2 SFDVKD. The CDR3: CATSDSDGRLNNEQFF. The CDR3 DNA reads as TGTGCCACCAGTGACTCAGACGGACGCCTGAACAATGAGCAGTTCTTC.

This clone was counted many times. The J gene is TRBJ2-1, the V gene TRBV3-1; D gene uncertain. Trimming shortened V by 4 bases and J by 4 bases, and 11 bases separated the two germline ends. The V gene's germline CDR1 is LGHDT and CDR2 YNNKEL (reference sequence). The CDR3 is made up of 14 amino acids. The CDR3 spells CASSLLALYNEQFF. CDR3 DNA: TGTGCCAGCAGCCTGTTGGCACTGTACAATGAGCAGTTCTTC.

This chain connects TRBV20-1 to TRBJ1-5, with a possible D match to TRBD1 (5 bases). This CDR3 spans 14 amino acids. Germline loops: CDR1 DFQATT, CDR2 SNEGSKA (reference sequence). Trimming removed 5 bases at V and 9 bases at J, with 20 bases between. CDR3 sequence: CSAGRDGVRGPQHF. CDR3 nucleotide sequence: TGCAGTGCTGGCAGGGACGGTGTAAGAGGGCCCCAGCATTTT.

This clone was seen only a few times. V usage is TRBV5-1 and J usage is TRBJ2-7; TRBD2 might be the D (6 bases). Trimming shortened V by 3 bases and J by 0 bases, and 13 bases separated the two germline ends. This CDR3 is built from 15 residues. Looked up from germline, CDR1 is SGHRS and CDR2 is YFSETQ. As DNA, the CDR3 is TGCGCCAGCAGCTCGGGACTGACGAGCTCCTACGAGCAGTACTTC. Protein: CASSSGLTSSYEQYF.

The chain has TRBV30 and TRBJ2-3, with unresolved D. Gene TRBJ2-2 matches the end of the DNA better, so the J call may be wrong. The CDR3 spans 13 residues. Germline V gene lookup returns CDR1 GTSNPN and CDR2 SVGIG (reference sequence). Here the CDR3 DNA reads TGTGCCTGGAGTGTAAGATACACAGATACGCTGTTTTTT. Translating gives CAWSVRYTDTLFF.

About this clone itself: Given the absence of the conserved phenylalanine or tryptophan at the CDR3 end, a read error is likely. The chain recombines TRBV12-3 or TRBV12-4 with TRBJ1-1, with 8 bases fitting TRBD1. The junction had 1 base not matched to a gene; V was cut back by 1 base and J by 0 bases. The CDR3 sequence is 15 residues long. This CDR3 reads CASSLGQGLNTEAFN. The CDR3 DNA reads as TGTGCCAGCAGTTTAGGACAGGGGCTGAACACTGAAGCTTTCAAT.

This clone was seen a few times. This chain links TRBV7-2 with TRBJ1-5; the D is unclear. Deletions cut 1 base from V and 8 bases from J, with 3 bases between. Germline lookup yields CDR1 SGHTA and CDR2 FQGNSA. The CDR3 extends over 11 amino acids. The CDR3: CASSLDEPQHF. In DNA form, the CDR3 reads TGTGCCAGCAGCTTAGACGAGCCCCAGCATTTT.

This clone is labeled as large. The chain uses TRBV6-1 and TRBJ1-1, with TRBD1 as a possible D gene (5 bases). CDR3 size: 19 residues. From germline, CDR1 is MNHNS and CDR2 SASEGT. V shed 2 bases and J shed 0 bases, with 22 bases lying between them. The CDR3 DNA reads as TGTGCCAGCAGTGAACCCGGGAGGGGAGAGTGGGTGATGAACACTGAAGCTTTCTTT. Its translation is CASSEPGRGEWVMNTEAFF.

The chain links TRBV10-3 to TRBJ2-3, with 11 bases fitting TRBD2. Losses at the gene ends were 2 bases for V and 0 bases for J; bases not matched to a gene: 4. The CDR3 extends over 17 amino acids. Germline V gives CDR1 ENHRY, CDR2 SYGVKD. The CDR3 DNA sequence: TGTGCCATCAGTGAGCTCCGGACTAGCGGGAGCACAGATACGCAGTATTTT. This codes for CAISELRTSGSTDTQYF.

The chain couples TRBV6-5 to TRBJ1-2; D is unclear. Germline V gives CDR1 MNHEY, CDR2 SVGAGI. V shed 2 bases and J shed 2 bases, with 15 bases lying between them. The CDR3 contains 16 residues. Here the CDR3 reads CASSYGPKNTNYGYTF. The CDR3 region has the DNA TGTGCCAGCAGTTACGGACCGAAGAACACAAACTATGGCTACACCTTC.

The V and J genes are TRBV19 and TRBJ1-1; 7 positions agree with TRBD1. There are 14 residues in the CDR3. V lost 3 bases to trimming and J lost 5 bases; unmatched junction nucleotides: 6. Germline V CDR1 and CDR2: LNHDA, SQIVND (reference sequence). The CDR3 coding sequence is TGTGCCAGTAGTATTCGACAGGGAAGTACTGAAGCTTTCTTT. Its protein product is CASSIRQGSTEAFF.

V gene TRBV20-1 combines with J gene TRBJ1-1; possible D gene TRBD1, 6 bases. Trimming cost V 0 bases and J 0 bases, with 8 bases left between them. CDR3 length: 14 residues. CDR1 DFQATT and CDR2 SNEGSKA come from the germline V gene (reference sequence). CDR3 nucleotides: TGCAGTGCTAGAGATCACAGGGTGAACACTGAAGCTTTCTTT. Amino acid sequence: CSARDHRVNTEAFF.

This clone was seen more than once but under ten times. The V gene is TRBV28, the J gene TRBJ2-3, with 7 bases fitting TRBD2. Germline V gene data show CDR1 as MDHEN and CDR2 as SYDVKM. This CDR3 is built from 15 residues. The V segment lost 4 bases and the J segment 3 bases; nucleotides outside the gene matches: 7. The CDR3 sequence: CASSWGGSGTDTQYF. The CDR3 bases are TGTGCCAGCAGTTGGGGGGGTAGCGGGACAGATACGCAGTATTTT.

This clone rates as medium-sized. This sequence joins TRBV11-1 and TRBJ2-3; TRBD2 agrees at 15 bases. The germline gives CDR1 SGHAT, CDR2 FQDESV (reference sequence). V shed 0 bases, J shed 6 bases, and the junction held 7 bases outside the gene matches. The length of the CDR3 is 18 residues. The CDR3 DNA sequence: TGTGCCAGCAGCTTAGCGGCCCCGGGACTAGCGGGAGGTGATACGCAGTATTTT. Protein: CASSLAAPGLAGGDTQYF. The variable domain in full, with the rest retrieved from reference TRBV11-1 and TRBJ2-3, is EAEVAQSPRYKITEKSQAVAFWCDPISGHATLYWYRQILGQGPELLVQFQDESVVDDSQLPKDRFSAERLKGVDSTLKIQPAELGDSAMYLCASSLAAPGLAGGDTQYFGPGTRLTVL.

V is TRBV5-1 and J is TRBJ2-2, with a weak D call TRBD2 (5 bases). Trimming cost V 6 bases and J 0 bases, with 9 bases left between them. The CDR3 length is 14 residues. The germline V gene has CDR1 SGHRS and CDR2 YFSETQ. The CDR3 DNA reads as TGCGCCAGCACATCGGGAACGAACACCGGGGAGCTGTTTTTT. This encodes CASTSGTNTGELFF.

In its sample, this clone is large (0.1 to 1%). The genes are TRBV28 and TRBJ1-2; TRBD1 agrees at 9 bases. J was trimmed by 5 bases and V by 6 bases; bases with no gene match: 1. CDR1 and CDR2 from the germline V gene are MDHEN and SYDVKM. The CDR3 consists of 12 residues. The CDR3 nucleotides read TGTGCCAGCAGGACAGGGGGGTATGGCTACACCTTC. This encodes CASRTGGYGYTF.